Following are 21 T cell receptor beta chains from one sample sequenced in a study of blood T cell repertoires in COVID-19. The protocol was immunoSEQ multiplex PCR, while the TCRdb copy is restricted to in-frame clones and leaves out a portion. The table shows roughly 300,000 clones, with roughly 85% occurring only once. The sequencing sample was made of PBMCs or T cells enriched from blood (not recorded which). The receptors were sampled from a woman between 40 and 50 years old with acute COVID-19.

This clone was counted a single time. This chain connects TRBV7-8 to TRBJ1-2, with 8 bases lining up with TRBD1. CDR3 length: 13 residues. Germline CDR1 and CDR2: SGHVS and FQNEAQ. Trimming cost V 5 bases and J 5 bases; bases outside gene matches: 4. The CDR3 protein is CASSGGQGYGYTF. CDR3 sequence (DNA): TGTGCCAGCAGCGGCGGACAGGGTTATGGCTACACCTTC.

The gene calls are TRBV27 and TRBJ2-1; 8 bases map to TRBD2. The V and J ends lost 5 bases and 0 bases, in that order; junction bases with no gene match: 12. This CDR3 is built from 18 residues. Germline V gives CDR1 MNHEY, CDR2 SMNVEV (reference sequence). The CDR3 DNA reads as TGTGCCAGCAGTCTATATAGGGCGGGAGGAGCCTCCTACAATGAGCAGTTCTTC. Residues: CASSLYRAGGASYNEQFF.

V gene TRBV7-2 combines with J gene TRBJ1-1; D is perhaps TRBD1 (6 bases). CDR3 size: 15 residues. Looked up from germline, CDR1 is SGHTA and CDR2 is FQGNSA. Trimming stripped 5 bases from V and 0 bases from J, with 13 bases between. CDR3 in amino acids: CASSTLAGVNTEAFF. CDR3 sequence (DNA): TGTGCCAGCAGCACACTGGCAGGGGTGAACACTGAAGCTTTCTTT.

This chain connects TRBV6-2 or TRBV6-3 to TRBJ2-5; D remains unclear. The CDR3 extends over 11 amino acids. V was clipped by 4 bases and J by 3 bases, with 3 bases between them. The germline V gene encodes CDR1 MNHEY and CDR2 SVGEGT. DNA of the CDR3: TGTGCCAGCAGTTCGGAAGAGACCCAGTACTTC. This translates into CASSSEETQYF.

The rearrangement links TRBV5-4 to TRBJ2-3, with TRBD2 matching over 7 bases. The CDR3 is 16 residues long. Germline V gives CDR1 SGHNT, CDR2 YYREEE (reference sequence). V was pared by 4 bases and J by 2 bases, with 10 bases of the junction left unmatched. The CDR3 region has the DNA TGTGCCAGCAGCGTCCGGGGGGTATTGGCCACAGATACGCAGTATTTT. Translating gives CASSVRGVLATDTQYF.

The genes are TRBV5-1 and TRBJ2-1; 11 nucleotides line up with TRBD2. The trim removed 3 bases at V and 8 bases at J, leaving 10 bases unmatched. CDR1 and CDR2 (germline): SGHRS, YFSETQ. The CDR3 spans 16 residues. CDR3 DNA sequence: TGCGCCAGCAGCTCCGACGGACTAGCGGGTAGCGATGAGCAGTTCTTC. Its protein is CASSSDGLAGSDEQFF. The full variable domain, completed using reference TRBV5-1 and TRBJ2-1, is KAGVTQTPRYLIKTRGQQVTLSCSPISGHRSVSWYQQTPGQGLQFLFEYFSETQRNKGNFPGRFSGRQFSNSRSEMNVSTLELGDSALYLCASSSDGLAGSDEQFFGPGTRLTVL.

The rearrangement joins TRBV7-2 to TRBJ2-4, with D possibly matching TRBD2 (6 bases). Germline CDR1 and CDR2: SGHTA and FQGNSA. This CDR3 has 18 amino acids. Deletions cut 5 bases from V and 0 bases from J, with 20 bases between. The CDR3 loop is CASSAPRGRQGAKNIQYF. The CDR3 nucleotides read TGTGCCAGCAGCGCACCTCGGGGGAGACAAGGAGCCAAAAACATTCAGTACTTC.

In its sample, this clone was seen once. CDR3 DNA: TGCAGCGCACCGGGGACAGGTATGGGCTACACCTTC. Its protein product is CSAPGTGMGYTF. The rearrangement joins TRBV29-1 to TRBJ1-2, with TRBD1 matching 8 bases. Trimming at V came to 7 bases and at J to 8 bases, leaving 9 bases not matched to a gene. CDR3 size: 12 residues. The germline V gene encodes CDR1 SQVTM and CDR2 ANQGSEA.

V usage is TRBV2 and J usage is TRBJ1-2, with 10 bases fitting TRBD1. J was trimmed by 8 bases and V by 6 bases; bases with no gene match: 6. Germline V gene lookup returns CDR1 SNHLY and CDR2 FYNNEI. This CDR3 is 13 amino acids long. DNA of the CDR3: TGTGCCAGCAGCGCCGACAGGGGGCGAGGCTACACCTTC. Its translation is CASSADRGRGYTF.

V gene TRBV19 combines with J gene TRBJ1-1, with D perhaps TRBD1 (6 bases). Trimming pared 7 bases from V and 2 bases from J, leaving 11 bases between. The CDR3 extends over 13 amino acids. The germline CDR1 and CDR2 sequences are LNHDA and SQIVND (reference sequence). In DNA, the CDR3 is TGTGCCAGTAAGGGGGGGGCCAACACTGAAGCTTTCTTT. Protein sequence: CASKGGANTEAFF. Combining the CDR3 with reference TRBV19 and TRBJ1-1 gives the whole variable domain DGGITQSPKYLFRKEGQNVTLSCEQNLNHDAMYWYRQDPGQGLRLIYYSQIVNDFQKGDIAEGYSVSREKKESFPLTVTSAQKNPTAFYLCASKGGANTEAFFGQGTRLTVV.

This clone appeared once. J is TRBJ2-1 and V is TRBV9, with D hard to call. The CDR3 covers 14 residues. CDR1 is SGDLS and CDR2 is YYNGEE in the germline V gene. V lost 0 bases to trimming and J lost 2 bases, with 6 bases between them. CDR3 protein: CASSVGATYNEQFF. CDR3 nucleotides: TGTGCCAGCAGCGTAGGGGCTACCTACAATGAGCAGTTCTTC. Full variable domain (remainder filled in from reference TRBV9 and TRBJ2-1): DSGVTQTPKHLITATGQRVTLRCSPRSGDLSVYWYQQSLDQGLQFLIQYYNGEERAKGNILERFSAQQFPDLHSELNLSSLELGDSALYFCASSVGATYNEQFFGPGTRLTVL.

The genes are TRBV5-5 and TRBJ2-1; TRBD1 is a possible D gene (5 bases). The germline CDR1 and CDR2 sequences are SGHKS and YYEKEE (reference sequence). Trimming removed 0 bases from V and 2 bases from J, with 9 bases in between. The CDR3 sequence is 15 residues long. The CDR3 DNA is TGTGCCAGCAGCTTGGACCCAGGGCCCTACAATGAGCAGTTCTTC. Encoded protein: CASSLDPGPYNEQFF. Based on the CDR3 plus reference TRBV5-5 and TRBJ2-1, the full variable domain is DAGVTQSPTHLIKTRGQQVTLRCSPISGHKSVSWYQQVLGQGPQFIFQYYEKEERGRGNFPDRFSARQFPNYSSELNVNALLLGDSALYLCASSLDPGPYNEQFFGPGTRLTVL.

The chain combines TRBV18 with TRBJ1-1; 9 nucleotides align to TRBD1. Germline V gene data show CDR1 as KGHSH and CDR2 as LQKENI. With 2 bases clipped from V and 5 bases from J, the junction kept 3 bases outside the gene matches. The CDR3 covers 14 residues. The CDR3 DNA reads TGTGCCAGCTCACCAGGGACAGGGTATACTGAAGCTTTCTTT. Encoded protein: CASSPGTGYTEAFF. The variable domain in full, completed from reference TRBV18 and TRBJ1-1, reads NAGVMQNPRHLVRRRGQEARLRCSPMKGHSHVYWYRQLPEEGLKFMVYLQKENIIDESGMPKERFSAEFPKEGPSILRIQQVVRGDSAAYFCASSPGTGYTEAFFGQGTRLTVV.

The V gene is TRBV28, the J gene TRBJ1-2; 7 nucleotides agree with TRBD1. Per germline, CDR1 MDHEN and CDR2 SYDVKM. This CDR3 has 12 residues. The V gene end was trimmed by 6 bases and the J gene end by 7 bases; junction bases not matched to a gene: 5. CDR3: CASRGTVPGYTF. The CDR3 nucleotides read TGTGCCAGCAGAGGGACAGTCCCTGGCTACACCTTC.

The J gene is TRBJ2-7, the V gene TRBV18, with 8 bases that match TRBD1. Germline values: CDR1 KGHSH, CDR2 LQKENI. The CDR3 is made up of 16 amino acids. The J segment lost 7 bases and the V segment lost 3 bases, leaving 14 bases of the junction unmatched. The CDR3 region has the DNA TGTGCCAGCTCACCCTCAATAACAGGGGGTTTGGGGGAGCAGTACTTC. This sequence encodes CASSPSITGGLGEQYF.

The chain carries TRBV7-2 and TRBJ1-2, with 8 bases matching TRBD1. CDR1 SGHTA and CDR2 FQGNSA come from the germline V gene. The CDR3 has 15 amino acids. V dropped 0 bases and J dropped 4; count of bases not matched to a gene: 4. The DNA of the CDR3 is TGTGCCAGCAGCTTAGCCTGGACAGGGCGCTATGGCTACACCTTC. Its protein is CASSLAWTGRYGYTF.

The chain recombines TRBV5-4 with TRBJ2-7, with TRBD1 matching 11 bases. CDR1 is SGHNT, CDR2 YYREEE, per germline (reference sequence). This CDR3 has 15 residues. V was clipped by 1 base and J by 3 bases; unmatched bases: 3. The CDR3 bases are TGTGCCAGCAGCTTGTCGGGGACAGGGGGCTACGAGCAGTACTTC. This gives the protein CASSLSGTGGYEQYF.

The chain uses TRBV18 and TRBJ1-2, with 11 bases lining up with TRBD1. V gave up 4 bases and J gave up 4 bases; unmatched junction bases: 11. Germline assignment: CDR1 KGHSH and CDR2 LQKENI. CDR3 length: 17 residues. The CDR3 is CASSQSGTGGSGYGYTF. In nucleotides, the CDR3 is TGTGCCAGCTCACAAAGTGGGACAGGGGGATCGGGCTATGGCTACACCTTC.

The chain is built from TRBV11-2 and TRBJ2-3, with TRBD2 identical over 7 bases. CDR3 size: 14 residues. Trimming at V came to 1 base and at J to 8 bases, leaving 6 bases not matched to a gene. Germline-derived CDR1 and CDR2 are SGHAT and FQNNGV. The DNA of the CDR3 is TGTGCCAGCAGCTTAGGGACACAGCGGGGTACGCAGTATTTT. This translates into CASSLGTQRGTQYF.

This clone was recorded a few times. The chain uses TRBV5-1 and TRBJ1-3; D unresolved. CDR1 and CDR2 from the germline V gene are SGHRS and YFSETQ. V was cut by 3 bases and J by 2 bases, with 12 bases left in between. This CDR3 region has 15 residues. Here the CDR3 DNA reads TGCGCCAGCAGCTCGGACCCCGGGACTGGAAACACCATATATTTT. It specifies CASSSDPGTGNTIYF.

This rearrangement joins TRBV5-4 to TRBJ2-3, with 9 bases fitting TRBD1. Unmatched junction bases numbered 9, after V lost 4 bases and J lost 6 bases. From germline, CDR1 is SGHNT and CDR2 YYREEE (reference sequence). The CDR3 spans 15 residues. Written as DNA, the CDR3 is TGTGCCAGCAGCCCAGGGACAGGGACGGTCGATACGCAGTATTTT. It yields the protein CASSPGTGTVDTQYF.